The next 31 T cell receptor beta chains were all read from a single sample in a study of blood T cell repertoires in COVID-19. Generated by immunoSEQ multiplex PCR, the TCRdb table keeps only in-frame clones and is missing some. The profile shows over 250,000 clones, 84% of them singletons. The material sequenced was PBMCs or T cells enriched from blood (not recorded which). These receptors were obtained from a man in his thirties or forties with acute COVID-19.

This sequence joins TRBV2 and TRBJ1-6; D is perhaps TRBD1 (5 bases). Germline-derived CDR1 and CDR2 are SNHLY and FYNNEI. There are 13 residues in the CDR3. V lost 6 bases and J lost 9, with 12 bases in between. CDR3 coding DNA: TGTGCCAGCAGGACCACGACAGTTTCACCCCTCCACTTT. Translation: CASRTTTVSPLHF.

The chain joins TRBV11-3 to TRBJ2-6; 8 bases map to TRBD2. The CDR3 totals 15 residues. V dropped 5 bases and J dropped 4; count of bases not matched to a gene: 4. Germline lookup yields CDR1 SGHNT and CDR2 YENEEA. CDR3 protein: CASSPGLAGANVLTF. CDR3 in DNA: TGTGCCAGCAGCCCCGGACTAGCCGGGGCCAACGTCCTGACTTTC.

Note on this clone: Germline is not matched at one junction end, which may reflect a read error. The V gene is TRBV7-7, the J gene TRBJ2-5; maybe TRBD2 (5 bases). Per germline, CDR1 SSHAT and CDR2 FNYEAQ (reference sequence). The CDR3 totals 15 residues. The CDR3 loop reads CASSLFGGPSETQYF. The CDR3 coding sequence is TGTGCTAGCAGCTTATTCGGCGGGCCCTCAGAGACCCAGTACTTC.

About this clone itself: A junction end diverges from the germline sequence, so it may reflect a read error. The chain combines TRBV5-1 with TRBJ1-3; TRBD1 matches at 9 bases. The CDR3 extends over 16 amino acids. CDR1 and CDR2 (germline): SGHRS, YFSETQ. The CDR3 nucleotides are TGTGCCAGCAGCTTGGCTGGACAGGGGTCTGGAAACACCATATATTTT. This gives the protein CASSLAGQGSGNTIYF.

This clone was seen just once. The chain uses TRBV19 and TRBJ1-1, with D perhaps matching TRBD1 (5 bases). Germline CDR1 is LNHDA and CDR2 is SQIVND (reference sequence). Trimming removed 1 base from V and 11 bases from J, with 20 bases in between. The CDR3 loop spans 15 amino acids. CDR3 sequence: CASSIGSWGEMGAFF. In DNA form, the CDR3 reads TGTGCCAGTAGTATAGGGTCGTGGGGCGAGATGGGCGCTTTCTTT.

The chain combines TRBV5-1 with TRBJ1-5, with D possibly TRBD1 on 6 matching bases. V dropped 4 bases and J dropped 7 bases, with 18 bases sitting between them. CDR1 is SGHRS, CDR2 YFSETQ, per germline. CDR3 length equals 15 residues. CDR3 DNA sequence: TGCGCCAGCAGCCCGGAGGGGGGGCAGGTACAGCCCCAGCATTTT. Amino acids: CASSPEGGQVQPQHF.

This sequence joins TRBV4-2 and TRBJ2-2; TRBD2 agrees at 14 bases. The V and J ends lost 4 bases and 4 bases, in that order; junction bases with no gene match: 5. This CDR3 spans 17 amino acids. Germline V CDR1 and CDR2: LGHNA, YNFKEQ. The CDR3, as DNA: TGTGCCAGCAGCCTTGGACTAGCGGGGGGCTTCACCGGGGAGCTGTTTTTT. Its translation is CASSLGLAGGFTGELFF.

This clone was found a few times. CDR3: CASSQGTGVNYGYTF. In DNA, the CDR3 is TGCGCCAGCAGCCAAGGAACAGGCGTTAACTATGGCTACACCTTC. The chain is built from TRBV4-3 and TRBJ1-2, with a weak D call TRBD1 (5 bases). Germline V gene data show CDR1 as LGHNA and CDR2 as YSLEER. V was trimmed by 1 base and J by 1 base, leaving 10 bases between them. The CDR3 has 15 residues.

The chain recombines TRBV7-9 with TRBJ1-3, with 7 bases fitting TRBD1. The germline gives CDR1 SEHNR, CDR2 FQNEAQ (reference sequence). The CDR3 spans 12 residues. V was clipped by 6 bases and J by 9 bases; unmatched bases: 5. CDR3 residues: CASSRDRPTIYF. Written as DNA, the CDR3 is TGTGCCAGCAGTCGGGACAGACCCACCATATATTTT.

The chain is built from TRBV20-1 and TRBJ1-1; 7 nucleotides align to TRBD1. CDR1 and CDR2 (germline): DFQATT, SNEGSKA (reference sequence). The J segment lost 8 bases and the V segment lost 6 bases, leaving 6 bases of the junction unmatched. CDR3 length: 11 residues. The CDR3 DNA reads as TGCAGTGCACGGGGACAGAAAGAAGCTTTCTTT. Its protein product is CSARGQKEAFF.

J is TRBJ1-1 and V is TRBV11-3; 7 bases align to TRBD1. J lost 1 base, V lost 0 bases, and 2 bases had no gene match. Germline-derived CDR1 and CDR2 are SGHNT and YENEEA. This CDR3 contains 15 residues. The CDR3: CASSLDRGSNTEAFF. DNA of the CDR3: TGTGCCAGCAGCTTAGACAGGGGGTCGAACACTGAAGCTTTCTTT.

The chain recombines TRBV12-5 with TRBJ1-1; TRBD1 might be the D (6 bases). V lost 1 base to trimming and J lost 3 bases, with 6 bases between them. This CDR3 contains 13 residues. CDR1 is LGHNT, CDR2 FRNRAP, per germline. CDR3 in DNA: TGTGCTAGTGGTTTGGACAGGGACACTGAAGCTTTCTTT. This gives the protein CASGLDRDTEAFF.

V and J are TRBV25-1 and TRBJ1-1; a weak D match, TRBD1 (5 bases). The CDR3 runs to 15 residues. Trimming removed 2 bases from V and 3 bases from J, with 13 bases in between. Germline V CDR1 and CDR2: MGHDK, SYGVNS. CDR3 region: CASSETWGGDTEAFF. In nucleotides, the CDR3 is TGTGCCAGCAGTGAAACATGGGGGGGTGACACTGAAGCTTTCTTT.

The chain combines TRBV4-3 with TRBJ2-3; TRBD1 aligns across 10 bases. Germline V gene lookup returns CDR1 LGHNA and CDR2 YSLEER. After removal of 3 bases from V and 4 bases from J, the junction contained 4 bases not matched to a gene. CDR3 length equals 15 residues. CDR3 protein: CASSQTGGGSDTQYF. In nucleotides, the CDR3 is TGCGCCAGCAGCCAGACAGGGGGCGGGTCAGATACGCAGTATTTT.

This rearrangement joins TRBV28 to TRBJ1-2; 7 nucleotides line up with TRBD1. V was clipped by 6 bases and J by 4 bases; unmatched bases: 23. The CDR3 consists of 19 residues. CDR1 MDHEN and CDR2 SYDVKM come from the germline V gene. The CDR3 DNA is TGTGCCAGCAGACTCAGCCCTTCGAGTGAGGGGGCGCTGGGCTATGGCTACACCTTC. Its protein product is CASRLSPSSEGALGYGYTF.

The rearrangement links TRBV19 to TRBJ1-1, with D possibly matching TRBD1 (6 bases). With 5 bases removed from V and 3 bases from J, the gap between germline ends came to 22 bases. This CDR3 has 17 residues. Germline loops: CDR1 LNHDA, CDR2 SQIVND (reference sequence). The CDR3 region has the DNA TGTGCCAGTAGTCCCCACAGCAAGGGGGGGACGTACACTGAAGCTTTCTTT. Translating it yields CASSPHSKGGTYTEAFF.

The chain uses TRBV3-1 (or the pseudogene TRBV3-2) and TRBJ2-3, with TRBD2 identical over 10 bases. Germline loops: CDR1 LGHDT, CDR2 YNNKEL (reference sequence). With 3 bases clipped from V and 0 bases from J, the junction kept 6 bases outside the gene matches. This CDR3 has 17 amino acids. In nucleotides, the CDR3 is TGTGCCAGCAGCCATTATGGACTAGCGGCTAGCACAGATACGCAGTATTTT. It translates to CASSHYGLAASTDTQYF.

The rearrangement uses TRBV10-2 and TRBJ1-2; D ambiguous. Germline-derived CDR1 and CDR2 are WSHSY and SAAADI. The V end lost 2 bases, the J end lost 7 bases, and 8 bases lay between the germline ends. CDR3 length: 12 residues. Here the CDR3 reads CASSEVERGYTF. In DNA, the CDR3 is TGCGCCAGCAGTGAGGTTGAGCGTGGCTACACCTTC.

The gene calls are TRBV7-9 and TRBJ1-5, with TRBD1 as a possible D gene (5 bases). V lost 3 bases to trimming and J lost 7 bases, with 13 bases between them. This CDR3 contains 14 residues. In germline, CDR1 is SEHNR, CDR2 FQNEAQ (reference sequence). In DNA, the CDR3 is TGTGCCAGCAGCTTCCTGGACATCAGCCAGCCCCAGCATTTT. Its translation is CASSFLDISQPQHF.

The chain has TRBV6-5 and TRBJ1-1, with a tentative D call TRBD1 (6 bases). Between the trimmed V and J ends, which lost 6 bases and 5 bases, there was a span of 19 bases. The CDR3 has 15 residues. Germline V lookup: CDR1 MNHEY, CDR2 SVGAGI. CDR3 residues: CASSPQGRGNTEAFF. The CDR3 coding sequence is TGTGCCAGCAGCCCCCAAGGAAGGGGGAATACTGAAGCTTTCTTT.

The CDR3 here is CASSSNQGNEKLFF. CDR3 DNA: TGTGCCAGCAGCTCGAACCAGGGGAATGAAAAACTGTTTTTT. V gene TRBV5-4 combines with J gene TRBJ1-4, with D tentatively TRBD1 (6 bases). CDR3 length: 14 amino acids. The germline CDR1 and CDR2 sequences are SGHNT and YYREEE (reference sequence). The germline V and J ends were trimmed by 3 bases and 5 bases, with 11 bases remaining between them.

The rearrangement joins TRBV6-5 to TRBJ1-4; possible D gene TRBD1, 5 bases. CDR3 length: 15 amino acids. Germline-derived CDR1 and CDR2 are MNHEY and SVGAGI. The ends were cut back, 6 bases at V and 2 bases at J, with 13 bases in the middle. The DNA for the CDR3 is TGTGCCAGCAGGGCAGGGCGTTCGACTAATGAAAAACTGTTTTTT. This gives the protein CASRAGRSTNEKLFF.

The chain recombines TRBV2 with TRBJ1-4; possibly TRBD1 for D (5 bases). CDR3 length: 14 amino acids. V shed 6 bases and J shed 4 bases, with 12 bases lying between them. The germline V gene encodes CDR1 SNHLY and CDR2 FYNNEI. In nucleotides, the CDR3 is TGTGCCAGCAGGTCCGGGGGTCTTAATGAAAAACTGTTTTTT. It codes for CASRSGGLNEKLFF. The full variable domain, in which reference TRBV2 and TRBJ1-4 provide the parts outside the CDR3, is EPEVTQTPSHQVTQMGQEVILRCVPISNHLYFYWYRQILGQKVEFLVSFYNNEISEKSEIFDDQFSVERPDGSNFTLKIRSTKLEDSAMYFCASRSGGLNEKLFFGSGTQLSVL.

This clone has only one observation. The chain employs TRBV9 and TRBJ1-6; no clear D. V was cut by 0 bases and J by 8 bases, with 9 bases left in between. CDR1 and CDR2 (germline): SGDLS, YYNGEE. CDR3 length equals 14 residues. In DNA, the CDR3 is TGTGCCAGCAGCGTAGCCGGGCGGGATTCACCCCTCCACTTT. Protein sequence: CASSVAGRDSPLHF. The full variable domain, rest sourced from reference TRBV9 and TRBJ1-6, is DSGVTQTPKHLITATGQRVTLRCSPRSGDLSVYWYQQSLDQGLQFLIQYYNGEERAKGNILERFSAQQFPDLHSELNLSSLELGDSALYFCASSVAGRDSPLHFGNGTRLTVT.

The gene calls are TRBV4-2 and TRBJ2-3, with D possibly being TRBD1 (5 bases). The CDR3 has 15 amino acids. The V and J ends lost 2 bases and 6 bases respectively, with 15 bases between them. The germline V gene has CDR1 LGHNA and CDR2 YNFKEQ. This CDR3 reads CASSQRPGSVDTQYF. CDR3 bases: TGTGCCAGCAGCCAAAGGCCAGGGTCCGTCGATACGCAGTATTTT.

This clone was detected only once. The rearrangement links TRBV18 to TRBJ2-7; D may be TRBD2 (5 bases). Germline V gene data show CDR1 as KGHSH and CDR2 as LQKENI. The length of the CDR3 is 15 residues. V was trimmed by 5 bases and J by 1 base, leaving 15 bases between them. The CDR3 loop is CASSKDRDRSYEQYV. The CDR3 DNA sequence: TGTGCCAGCTCAAAGGACCGGGATAGGTCCTACGAGCAGTACGTC.

V and J are TRBV19 and TRBJ2-3, with TRBD2 matching 7 bases. V lost 7 bases, J lost 6 bases, and 13 bases stayed unmatched. Germline CDR1 reads LNHDA; CDR2 reads SQIVND (reference sequence). CDR3 length: 15 amino acids. The CDR3 here is CASTRDYKGADTQYF. CDR3 bases: TGTGCCAGTACCCGGGACTACAAAGGAGCCGATACGCAGTATTTT. The variable domain in full, completed from reference TRBV19 and TRBJ2-3, reads DGGITQSPKYLFRKEGQNVTLSCEQNLNHDAMYWYRQDPGQGLRLIYYSQIVNDFQKGDIAEGYSVSREKKESFPLTVTSAQKNPTAFYLCASTRDYKGADTQYFGPGTRLTVL.

V usage is TRBV7-8 and J usage is TRBJ2-7; 8 bases align to TRBD2. Looked up from germline, CDR1 is SGHVS and CDR2 is FQNEAQ. With V trimmed by 5 bases and J by 7 bases, 13 bases remained unmatched. The CDR3 sequence is 15 residues long. CDR3 loop: CASSLASGGPREQYV. The CDR3 region has the DNA TGTGCCAGCAGCCTCGCGTCGGGAGGGCCGAGGGAGCAGTACGTC.

This clone was recorded a few times. The chain carries TRBV11-2 and TRBJ2-7; TRBD1 matches 7 bases. CDR1 and CDR2 (germline): SGHAT, FQNNGV. V lost 1 base, J lost 3 bases, and 6 bases stayed unmatched. This CDR3 has 15 residues. In DNA form, the CDR3 reads TGTGCCAGCAGCTTAGGAGGGGCAGGGGGCTACGAGCAGTACGTC. Amino acid sequence: CASSLGGAGGYEQYV.

This chain joins TRBV5-1 and TRBJ1-2; no clear D gene. V lost 3 bases, J lost 4 bases, and 13 bases lay in between. The CDR3 runs to 14 residues. CDR1 is SGHRS and CDR2 is YFSETQ in the germline V gene. The CDR3 DNA reads TGCGCCAGCAGCTGGTCCGATAGCCTCTATGGCTACACCTTC. It is translated as CASSWSDSLYGYTF.

This sequence joins TRBV24-1 and TRBJ1-5; a weak D match, TRBD1 (5 bases). The germline gives CDR1 KGHDR, CDR2 SFDVKD. V dropped 9 bases and J dropped 6 bases, with 17 bases sitting between them. There are 14 residues in the CDR3. Written as DNA, the CDR3 is TGTGCCACCGCGCCGAAGGGGTTAGGTCAGCCCCAGCATTTT. It translates to CATAPKGLGQPQHF.